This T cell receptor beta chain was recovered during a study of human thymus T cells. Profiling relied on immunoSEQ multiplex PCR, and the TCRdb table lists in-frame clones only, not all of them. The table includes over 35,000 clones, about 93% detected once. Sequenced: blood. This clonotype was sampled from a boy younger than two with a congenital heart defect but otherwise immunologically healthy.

The CDR3 DNA follows: TGTGCCAGCAGTTACCCACGGGAGTATGGCTACACCTTC. It is translated as CASSYPREYGYTF. The chain has TRBV6-5 and TRBJ1-2, with D hard to call. This CDR3 comprises 13 residues. The V and J ends lost 2 bases and 5 bases respectively, with 9 bases between them. Germline V lookup: CDR1 MNHEY, CDR2 SVGAGI.